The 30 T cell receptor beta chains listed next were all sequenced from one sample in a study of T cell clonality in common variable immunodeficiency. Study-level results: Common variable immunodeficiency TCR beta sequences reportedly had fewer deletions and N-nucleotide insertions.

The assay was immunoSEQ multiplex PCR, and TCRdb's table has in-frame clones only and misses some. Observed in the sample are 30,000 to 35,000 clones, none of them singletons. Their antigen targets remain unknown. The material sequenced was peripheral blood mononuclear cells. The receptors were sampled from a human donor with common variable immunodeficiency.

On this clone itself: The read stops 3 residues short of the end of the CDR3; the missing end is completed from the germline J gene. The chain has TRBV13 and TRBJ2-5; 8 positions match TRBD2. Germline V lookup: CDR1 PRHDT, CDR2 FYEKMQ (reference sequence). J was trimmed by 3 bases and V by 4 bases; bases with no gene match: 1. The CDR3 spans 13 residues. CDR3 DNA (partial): TGTGCCAGCAGCTCACTAGCGGAAGAGACC. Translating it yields CASSSLAEET. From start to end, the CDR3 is CASSSLAEETQYF.

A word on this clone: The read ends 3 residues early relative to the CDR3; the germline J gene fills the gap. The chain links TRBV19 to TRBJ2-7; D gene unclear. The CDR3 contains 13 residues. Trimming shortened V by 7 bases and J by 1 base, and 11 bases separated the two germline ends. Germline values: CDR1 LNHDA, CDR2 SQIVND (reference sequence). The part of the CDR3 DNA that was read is TGTGCCAGTAATAACGGTCGGTCCTACGAG. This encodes CASNNGRSYE. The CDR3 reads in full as CASNNGRSYEQYF.

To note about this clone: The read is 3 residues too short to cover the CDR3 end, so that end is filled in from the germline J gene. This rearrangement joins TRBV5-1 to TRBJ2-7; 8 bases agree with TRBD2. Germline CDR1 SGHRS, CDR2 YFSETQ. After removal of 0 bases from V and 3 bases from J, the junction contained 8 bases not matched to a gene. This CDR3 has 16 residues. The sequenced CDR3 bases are TGCGCCAGCAGCTTGGTTCCCTTAGCGGGGCGCTACGAG. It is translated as CASSLVPLAGRYE. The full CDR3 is CASSLVPLAGRYEQYF.

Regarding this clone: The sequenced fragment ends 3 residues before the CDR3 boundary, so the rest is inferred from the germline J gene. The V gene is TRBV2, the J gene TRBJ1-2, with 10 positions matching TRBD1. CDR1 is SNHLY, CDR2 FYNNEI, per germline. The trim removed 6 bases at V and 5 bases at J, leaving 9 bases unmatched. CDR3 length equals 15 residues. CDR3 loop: CASRSTGGLTYGYTF. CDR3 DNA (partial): TGTGCCAGCAGGTCGACAGGGGGCCTTACTTATGGC.

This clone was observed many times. This CDR3 reads CASSYLRATNTGELFF. Partial CDR3 DNA: TGTGCCAGCTCATACTTGAGGGCGACGAACACCGGGGAG. The chain carries TRBV18 and TRBJ2-2; D possibly corresponds to TRBD2 (5 bases). Coverage ceases 3 residues before the CDR3 finishes, and the germline J gene fills in the end. Looked up from germline, CDR1 is KGHSH and CDR2 is LQKENI. V was cut by 5 bases and J by 0 bases, with 13 bases left in between. The CDR3 totals 16 residues.

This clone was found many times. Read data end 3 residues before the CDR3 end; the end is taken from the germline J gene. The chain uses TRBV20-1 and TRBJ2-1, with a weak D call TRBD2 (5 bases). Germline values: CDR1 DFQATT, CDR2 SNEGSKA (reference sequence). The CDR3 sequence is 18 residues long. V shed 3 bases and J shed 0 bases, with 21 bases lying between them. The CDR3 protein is CSASTVSASGSSYNEQFF. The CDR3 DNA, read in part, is TGCAGTGCTAGTACCGTATCCGCCAGCGGAAGCTCCTACAATGAG.

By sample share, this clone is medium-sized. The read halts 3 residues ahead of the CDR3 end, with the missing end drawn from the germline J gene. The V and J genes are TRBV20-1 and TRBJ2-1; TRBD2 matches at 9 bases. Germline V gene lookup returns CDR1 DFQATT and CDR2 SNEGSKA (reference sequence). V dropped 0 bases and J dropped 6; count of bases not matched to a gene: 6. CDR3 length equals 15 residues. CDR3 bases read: TGCAGTGCTAGAGAGGCCGGGACTAGCCTCAATGAG. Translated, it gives CSAREAGTSLNE. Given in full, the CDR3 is CSAREAGTSLNEQFF.

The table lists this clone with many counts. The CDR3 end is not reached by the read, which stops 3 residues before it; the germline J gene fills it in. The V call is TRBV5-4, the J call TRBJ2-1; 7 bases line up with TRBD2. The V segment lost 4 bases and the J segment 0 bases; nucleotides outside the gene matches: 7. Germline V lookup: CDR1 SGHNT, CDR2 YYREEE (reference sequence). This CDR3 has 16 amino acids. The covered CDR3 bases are TGTGCCAGCAGCGGATCAGCGGGGAGCTCCTACAATGAG. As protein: CASSGSAGSSYNE. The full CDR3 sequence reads CASSGSAGSSYNEQFF.

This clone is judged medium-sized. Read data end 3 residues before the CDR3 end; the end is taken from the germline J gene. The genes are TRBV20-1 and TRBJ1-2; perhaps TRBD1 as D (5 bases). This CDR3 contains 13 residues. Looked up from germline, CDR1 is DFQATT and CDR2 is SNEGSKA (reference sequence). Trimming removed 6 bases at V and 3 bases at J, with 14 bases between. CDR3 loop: CSAPWGGDYGYTF. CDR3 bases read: TGCAGTGCCCCCTGGGGCGGTGACTATGGC.

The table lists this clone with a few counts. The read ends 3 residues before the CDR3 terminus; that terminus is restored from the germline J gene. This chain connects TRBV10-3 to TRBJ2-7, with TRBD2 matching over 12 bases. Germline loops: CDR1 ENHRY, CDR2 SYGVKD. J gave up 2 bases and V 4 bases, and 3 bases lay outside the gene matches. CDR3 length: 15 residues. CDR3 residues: CAISGTSGAPYEQYF. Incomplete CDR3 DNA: TGTGCCATCAGTGGGACTAGCGGGGCCCCCTACGAG.

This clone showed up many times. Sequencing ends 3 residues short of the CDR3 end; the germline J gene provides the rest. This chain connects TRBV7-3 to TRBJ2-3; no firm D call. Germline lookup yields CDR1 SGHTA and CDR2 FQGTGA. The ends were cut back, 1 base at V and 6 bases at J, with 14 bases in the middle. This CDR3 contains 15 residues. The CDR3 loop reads CASSLKSGRLDTQYF. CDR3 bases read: TGTGCCAGCAGCTTAAAATCGGGTCGCTTGGATACG.

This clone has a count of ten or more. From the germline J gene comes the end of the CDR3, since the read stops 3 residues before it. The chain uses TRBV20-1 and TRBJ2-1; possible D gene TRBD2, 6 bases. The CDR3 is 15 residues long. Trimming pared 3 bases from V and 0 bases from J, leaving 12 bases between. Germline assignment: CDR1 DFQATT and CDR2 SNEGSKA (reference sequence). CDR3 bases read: TGCAGTGCTAGTAGGGCGGGGCGCTCCTACAATGAG. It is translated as CSASRAGRSYNE. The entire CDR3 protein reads CSASRAGRSYNEQFF.

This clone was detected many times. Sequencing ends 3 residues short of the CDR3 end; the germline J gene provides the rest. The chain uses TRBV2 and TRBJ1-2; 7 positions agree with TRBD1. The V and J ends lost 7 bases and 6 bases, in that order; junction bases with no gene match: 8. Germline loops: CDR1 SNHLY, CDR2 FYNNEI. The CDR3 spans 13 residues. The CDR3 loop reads CASKEGDRDGYTF. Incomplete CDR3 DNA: TGTGCCAGCAAGGAGGGGGACAGAGATGGC.

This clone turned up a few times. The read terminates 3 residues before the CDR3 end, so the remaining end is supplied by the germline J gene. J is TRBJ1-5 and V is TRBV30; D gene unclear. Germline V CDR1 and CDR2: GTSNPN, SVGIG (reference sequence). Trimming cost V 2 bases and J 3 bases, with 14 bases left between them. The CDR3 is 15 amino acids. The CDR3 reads CAWSTEPGSNQPQHF. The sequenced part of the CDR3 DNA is TGTGCCTGGAGTACGGAGCCCGGGTCCAATCAGCCC.

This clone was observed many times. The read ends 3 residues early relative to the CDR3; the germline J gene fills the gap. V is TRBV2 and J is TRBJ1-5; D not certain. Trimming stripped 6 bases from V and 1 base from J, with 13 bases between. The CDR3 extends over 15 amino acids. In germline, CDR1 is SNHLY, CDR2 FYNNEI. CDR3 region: CASRLGPGSNQPQHF. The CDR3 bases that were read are TGTGCCAGCAGGTTGGGTCCGGGGAGCAATCAGCCC.

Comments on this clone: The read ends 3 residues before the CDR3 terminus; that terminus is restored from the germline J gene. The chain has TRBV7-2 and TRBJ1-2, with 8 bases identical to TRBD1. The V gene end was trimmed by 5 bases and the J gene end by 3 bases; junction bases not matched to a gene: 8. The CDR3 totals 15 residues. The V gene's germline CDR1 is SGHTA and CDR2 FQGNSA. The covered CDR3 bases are TGTGCCAGCAGCCCAAATCCGGACAGGGACTATGGC. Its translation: CASSPNPDRDYG. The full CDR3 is CASSPNPDRDYGYTF.

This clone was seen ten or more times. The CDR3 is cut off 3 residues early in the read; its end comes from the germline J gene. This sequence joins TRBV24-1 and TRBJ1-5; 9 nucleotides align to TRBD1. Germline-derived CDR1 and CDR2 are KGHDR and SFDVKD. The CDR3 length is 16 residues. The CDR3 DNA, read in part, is TGTGCCACCAGTGATACCCGACCGGGACAGGGCGAACCC. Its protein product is CATSDTRPGQGEP. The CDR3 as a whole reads CATSDTRPGQGEPQHF.

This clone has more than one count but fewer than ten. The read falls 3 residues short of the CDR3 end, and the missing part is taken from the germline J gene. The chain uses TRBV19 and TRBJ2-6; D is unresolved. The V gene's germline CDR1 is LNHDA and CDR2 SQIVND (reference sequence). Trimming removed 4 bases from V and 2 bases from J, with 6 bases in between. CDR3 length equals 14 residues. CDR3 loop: CASSTLPGANVLTF. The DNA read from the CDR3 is TGTGCCAGTAGTACCCTACCTGGGGCCAACGTC.

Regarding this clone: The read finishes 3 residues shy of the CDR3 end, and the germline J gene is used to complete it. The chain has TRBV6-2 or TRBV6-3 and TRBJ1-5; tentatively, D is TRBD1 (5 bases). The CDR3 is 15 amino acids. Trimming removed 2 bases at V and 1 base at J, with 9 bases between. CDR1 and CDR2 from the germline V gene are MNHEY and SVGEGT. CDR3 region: CASSYPRASNQPQHF. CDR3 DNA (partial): TGTGCCAGCAGTTACCCCAGGGCCAGCAATCAGCCC.

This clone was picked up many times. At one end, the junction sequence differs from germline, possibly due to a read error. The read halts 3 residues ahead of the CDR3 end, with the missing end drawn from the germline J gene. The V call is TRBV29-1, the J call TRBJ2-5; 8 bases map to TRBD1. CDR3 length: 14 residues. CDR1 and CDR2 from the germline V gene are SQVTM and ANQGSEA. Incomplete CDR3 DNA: TGCAGCGCCAGGACAGGGTGGGACCAGGAGACC. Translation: CSARTGWDQET. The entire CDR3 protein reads CSARTGWDQETQYF.

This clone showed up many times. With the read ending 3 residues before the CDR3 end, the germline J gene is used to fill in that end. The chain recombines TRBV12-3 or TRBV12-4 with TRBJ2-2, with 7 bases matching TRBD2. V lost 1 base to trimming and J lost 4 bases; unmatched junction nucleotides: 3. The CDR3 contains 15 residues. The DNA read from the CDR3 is TGTGCCAGCAGTTTAGATGGCGGGGGCACCGGGGAG. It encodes CASSLDGGGTGE. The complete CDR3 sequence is CASSLDGGGTGELFF.

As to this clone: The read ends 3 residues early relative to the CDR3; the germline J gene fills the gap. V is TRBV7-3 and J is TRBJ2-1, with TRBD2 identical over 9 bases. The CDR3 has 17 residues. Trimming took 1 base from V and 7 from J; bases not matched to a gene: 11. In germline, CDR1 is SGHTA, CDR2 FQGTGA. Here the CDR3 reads CASSLRASGIGGNEQFF. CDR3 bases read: TGTGCCAGCAGCTTAAGGGCTAGCGGGATTGGTGGGAATGAG. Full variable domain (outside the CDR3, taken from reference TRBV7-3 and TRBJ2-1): GAGVSQTPSNKVTEKGKYVELRCDPISGHTALYWYRQSLGQGPEFLIYFQGTGAADDSGLPNDRFFAVRPEGSVSTLKIQRTERGDSAVYLCASSLRASGIGGNEQFFGPGTRLTVL.

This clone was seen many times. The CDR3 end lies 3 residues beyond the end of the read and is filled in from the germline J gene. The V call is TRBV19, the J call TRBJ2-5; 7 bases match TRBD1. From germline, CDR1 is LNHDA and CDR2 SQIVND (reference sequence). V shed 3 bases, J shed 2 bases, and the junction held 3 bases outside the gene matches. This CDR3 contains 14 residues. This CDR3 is CASSMGQPQETQYF. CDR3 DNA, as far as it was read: TGTGCCAGTAGTATGGGACAGCCTCAAGAGACC. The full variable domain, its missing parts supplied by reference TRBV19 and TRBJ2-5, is DGGITQSPKYLFRKEGQNVTLSCEQNLNHDAMYWYRQDPGQGLRLIYYSQIVNDFQKGDIAEGYSVSREKKESFPLTVTSAQKNPTAFYLCASSMGQPQETQYFGPGTRLLVL.

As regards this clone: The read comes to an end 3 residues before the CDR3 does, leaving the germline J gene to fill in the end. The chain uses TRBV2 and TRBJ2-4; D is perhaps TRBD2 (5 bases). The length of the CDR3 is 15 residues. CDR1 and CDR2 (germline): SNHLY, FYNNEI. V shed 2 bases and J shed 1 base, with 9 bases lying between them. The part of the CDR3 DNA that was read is TGTGCCAGCAGTGAAACTAGATTGGCCAAAAACATT. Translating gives CASSETRLAKNI. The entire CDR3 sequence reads CASSETRLAKNIQYF.

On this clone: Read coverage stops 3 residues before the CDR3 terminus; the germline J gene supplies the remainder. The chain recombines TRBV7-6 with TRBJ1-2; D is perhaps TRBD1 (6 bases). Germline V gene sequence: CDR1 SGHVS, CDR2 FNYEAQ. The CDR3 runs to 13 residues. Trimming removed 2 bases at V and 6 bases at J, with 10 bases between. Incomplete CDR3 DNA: TGTGCCAGCAGCTTACAGGGGATCCATGGC. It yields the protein CASSLQGIHG. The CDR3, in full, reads CASSLQGIHGYTF.

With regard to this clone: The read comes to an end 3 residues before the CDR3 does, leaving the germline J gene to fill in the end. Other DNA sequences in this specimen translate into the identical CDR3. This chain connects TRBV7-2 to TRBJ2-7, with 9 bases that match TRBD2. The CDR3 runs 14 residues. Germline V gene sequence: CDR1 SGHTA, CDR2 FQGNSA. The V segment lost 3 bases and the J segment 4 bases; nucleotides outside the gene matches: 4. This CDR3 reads CASSFAGGPYEQYF. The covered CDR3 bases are TGTGCCAGCAGCTTCGCGGGAGGGCCTTACGAG.

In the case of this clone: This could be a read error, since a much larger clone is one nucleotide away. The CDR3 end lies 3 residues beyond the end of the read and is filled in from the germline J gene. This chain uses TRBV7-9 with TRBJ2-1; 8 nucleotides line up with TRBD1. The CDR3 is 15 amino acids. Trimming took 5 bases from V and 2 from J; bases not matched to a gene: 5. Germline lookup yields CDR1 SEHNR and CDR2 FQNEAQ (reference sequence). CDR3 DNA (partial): TGTGCCAGCAGCCCCGACAGGGGCACCTACAATGAG. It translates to CASSPDRGTYNE. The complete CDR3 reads CASSPDRGTYNEQFF.

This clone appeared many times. CDR3 region: CATSREVALNTDTQYF. The sequenced CDR3 bases are TGTGCCACCAGCCGCGAAGTAGCGCTTAACACAGATACG. The rearrangement links TRBV15 to TRBJ2-3; TRBD2 might be the D (5 bases). The CDR3 extends 3 residues past the end of the read, so its final part is completed from the germline J gene. The V and J ends lost 5 bases and 2 bases respectively, with 17 bases between them. Germline assignment: CDR1 LNHNV and CDR2 YYDKDF (reference sequence). This CDR3 has 16 residues. Variable domain in full (rest from reference TRBV15 and TRBJ2-3): DAMVIQNPRYQVTQFGKPVTLSCSQTLNHNVMYWYQQKSSQAPKLLFHYYDKDFNNEADTPDNFQSRRPNTSFCFLDIRSPGLGDTAMYLCATSREVALNTDTQYFGPGTRLTVL.

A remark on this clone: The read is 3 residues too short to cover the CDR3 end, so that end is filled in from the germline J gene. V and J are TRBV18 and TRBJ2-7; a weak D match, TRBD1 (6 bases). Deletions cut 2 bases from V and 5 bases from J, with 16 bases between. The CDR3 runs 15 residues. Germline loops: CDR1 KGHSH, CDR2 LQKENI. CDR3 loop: CASSPSRQGSHEQYF. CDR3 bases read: TGTGCCAGCTCACCAAGCAGGCAGGGGTCTCACGAG.

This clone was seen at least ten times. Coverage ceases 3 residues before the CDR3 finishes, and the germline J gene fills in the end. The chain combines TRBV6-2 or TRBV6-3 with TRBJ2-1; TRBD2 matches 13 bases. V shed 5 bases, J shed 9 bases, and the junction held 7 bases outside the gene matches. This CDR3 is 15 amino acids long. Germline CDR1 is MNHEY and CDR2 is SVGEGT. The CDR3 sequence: CASSPGTSGNGEQFF. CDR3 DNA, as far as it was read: TGTGCCAGCAGTCCGGGGACTAGCGGGAATGGTGAG.